A single sample is the source of the 11 T cell receptor beta chains below, sequenced in a study of blood T cell repertoires in COVID-19. Measured with immunoSEQ multiplex PCR; TCRdb has only the in-frame clones, and not every one. The sample comprises 200,000 to 250,000 clones, approximately 84% of which are singletons, and less than 2% rests with the top ten. Sequences were obtained from PBMCs or T cells enriched from blood (not recorded which). These receptors were collected from a man aged 55 to 70 who had recovered from COVID-19.

This clone was seen once. V and J are TRBV15 and TRBJ1-1; possibly TRBD1 for D (6 bases). The germline V gene encodes CDR1 LNHNV and CDR2 YYDKDF (reference sequence). This CDR3 has 16 residues. Deletions cut 1 base from V and 0 bases from J, with 12 bases between. The CDR3 sequence is CATSRVQGPMNTEAFF. CDR3 DNA: TGTGCCACCAGCAGAGTGCAGGGGCCTATGAACACTGAAGCTTTCTTT.

The V gene is TRBV7-2, the J gene TRBJ1-2; D call uncertain. The germline V and J ends were trimmed by 10 bases and 7 bases, with 19 bases remaining between them. This CDR3 contains 13 residues. CDR1 and CDR2 from the germline V gene are SGHTA and FQGNSA. For the CDR3, the DNA is TGTGCCACCGGGAGGAGTCGAGTTGGTGGCTACACCTTC. Its protein is CATGRSRVGGYTF.

This sequence joins TRBV7-2 and TRBJ1-3; tentatively, D is TRBD1 (6 bases). Germline CDR1 is SGHTA and CDR2 is FQGNSA. There are 16 residues in the CDR3. Trimming left V 1 base short and J 0 bases short, with 10 bases between. The DNA for the CDR3 is TGTGCCAGCAGCTTAGTGGGGGACATCTCTGGAAACACCATATATTTT. Translation: CASSLVGDISGNTIYF.

The J gene is TRBJ1-6, the V gene TRBV3-1 (or the pseudogene TRBV3-2); TRBD1 aligns across 9 bases. The V gene's germline CDR1 is LGHDT and CDR2 YNNKEL (reference sequence). The V gene end was trimmed by 6 bases and the J gene end by 6 bases; junction bases not matched to a gene: 0. The CDR3 loop spans 13 amino acids. The CDR3 nucleotides are TGTGCCAGCAGGGGACAGGGTAATTCACCCCTCCACTTT. Its translation: CASRGQGNSPLHF.

This clone was seen a few times. DNA for the CDR3: TGTGCCAGCAGCTTAGGCCTGGCCAGGGTGCCTTTCTTT. This codes for CASSLGLARVPFF. The chain links TRBV11-3 to TRBJ1-1; D may be TRBD1 (5 bases). CDR3 size: 13 residues. The V end lost 1 base, the J end lost 12 bases, and 15 bases lay between the germline ends. The germline gives CDR1 SGHNT, CDR2 YENEEA.

The chain recombines TRBV5-8 with TRBJ2-1; D gene ambiguous. V was cut by 2 bases and J by 9 bases, with 9 bases left in between. Germline loops: CDR1 SGHTS, CDR2 YDEGEE. This CDR3 spans 12 amino acids. The CDR3 reads CASSFDTPEQFF. The DNA for the CDR3 is TGTGCCAGCAGCTTTGACACCCCTGAGCAGTTCTTC.

This clone came up a few times. The genes are TRBV30 and TRBJ1-2; 9 bases align to TRBD1. The CDR3 runs 15 residues. With 2 bases clipped from V and 4 bases from J, the junction kept 8 bases outside the gene matches. Germline values: CDR1 GTSNPN, CDR2 SVGIG (reference sequence). This chain's CDR3 is CAWSFHRGQAYGYTF. The CDR3 DNA reads TGTGCCTGGAGTTTTCACAGGGGGCAAGCCTATGGCTACACCTTC.

This chain connects TRBV3-1 (or the pseudogene TRBV3-2) to TRBJ1-4; a possible D gene is TRBD1 (5 bases). The V gene's germline CDR1 is LGHDT and CDR2 YNNKEL (reference sequence). Trimming removed 3 bases from V and 1 base from J, with 12 bases in between. The CDR3 totals 16 residues. This CDR3 is CASSQSDRGTNEKLFF. The CDR3 DNA reads TGTGCCAGCAGCCAGAGCGACAGAGGAACTAATGAAAAACTGTTTTTT.

This sequence joins TRBV10-1 and TRBJ1-2, with 10 bases identical to TRBD1. Trimming removed 2 bases from V and 0 bases from J; junction bases left unmatched: 0. CDR1 is WNHNN, CDR2 SYGVQD, per germline (reference sequence). This CDR3 spans 15 amino acids. The CDR3 is CASSEDRGPNYGYTF. CDR3 in DNA: TGCGCCAGCAGTGAGGACAGGGGGCCTAACTATGGCTACACCTTC.

The gene calls are TRBV19 and TRBJ1-6; D may be TRBD1 (5 bases). With 1 base removed from V and 1 base from J, the gap between germline ends came to 17 bases. Per germline, CDR1 LNHDA and CDR2 SQIVND (reference sequence). This CDR3 comprises 19 residues. The CDR3 DNA reads TGTGCCAGTAGTATAGCTGTGCAGCAGGGTGGGTCCTATAATTCACCCCTCCACTTT. Amino acids: CASSIAVQQGGSYNSPLHF. Supplemented by reference TRBV19 and TRBJ1-6, the full variable domain reads DGGITQSPKYLFRKEGQNVTLSCEQNLNHDAMYWYRQDPGQGLRLIYYSQIVNDFQKGDIAEGYSVSREKKESFPLTVTSAQKNPTAFYLCASSIAVQQGGSYNSPLHFGNGTRLTVT.

J is TRBJ2-1 and V is TRBV19; D might be TRBD2 (6 bases). V gave up 9 bases and J gave up 1 base, with 19 bases separating them. Germline-derived CDR1 and CDR2 are LNHDA and SQIVND (reference sequence). This CDR3 is 16 amino acids long. As DNA, the CDR3 is TGTGCCAGCCACCCGAGGGCGGGGTGGTCCTACAATGAGCAGTTCTTC. Its translation is CASHPRAGWSYNEQFF.